Listed below are T cell receptor beta chains from one sample, sequenced in a study of beta chain features in type 1 diabetes. The repertoire was sequenced with immunoSEQ multiplex PCR; TCRdb's copy has only in-frame clones and lacks some. The sample includes fewer than 350,000 clones, 7% to 9% seen only once; the top ten take over 0.8%. The sequencing input was central memory CD4+ T cells from blood. These receptors were obtained from a woman aged 18-35 years in good health. CDR3s include the opening cysteine and the closing phenylalanine or tryptophan. The D gene is left open where the match is weak. Size is stated for part of the rows, as once, few or many counts, or as a class when the clone is expanded.

>TRBJ2-1|12|TRBV6-1|NA|few
CASTEGVLEQFF
TGTGCCAGCACCGAGGGAGTGCTTGAGCAGTTCTTC
>TRBJ1-1|13|TRBV30|NA|few
CAWKRTVNTEAFF
TGTGCCTGGAAGAGGACAGTGAACACTGAAGCTTTCTTT
>TRBJ2-1|17|TRBV10-3|TRBD2|few
CASSFPQAGAASYEQFF
TGTGCCAGCAGTTTTCCTCAAGCGGGAGCGGCGAGCTATGAGCAGTTCTTC
>TRBJ2-5|13|TRBV7-9|NA|few
CASSLDAQETQYF
TGTGCCAGCAGCCTAGACGCCCAAGAGACCCAGTACTTC
>TRBJ1-1|15|TRBV9|TRBD1|NA
CASSVGPGGHYEAFF
TGTGCCAGCAGCGTAGGACCAGGGGGACATTATGAAGCTTTCTTT
>TRBJ1-1|11|TRBV29-1|TRBD1|NA
CSAQDRREAFF
TGCAGCGCTCAGGACAGGCGTGAAGCTTTCTTT
>TRBJ1-5|15|TRBV6-5|TRBD1|NA
CASSQRQGLFQPQHF
TGTGCCAGCAGCCAGCGACAGGGTCTCTTTCAGCCCCAGCATTTT
>TRBJ2-7|16|TRBV11-2|TRBD2|NA
CASSPPSTSGRAQQYF
TGTGCCAGCAGCCCGCCTTCGACTAGCGGGAGGGCCCAGCAGTACTTC
>TRBJ2-7|14|TRBV19|NA|NA
CASIRLSAMGEQYF
TGTGCCAGTATCCGCCTTTCAGCTATGGGCGAGCAGTACTTC
>TRBJ2-1|15|TRBV5-4|TRBD2|NA
CASSLGSGGYNEQFF
TGTGCCAGCAGCTTGGGTAGCGGGGGCTACAATGAGCAGTTCTTC
>TRBJ1-2|14|TRBV7-8|TRBD1|few
CASSQAGQGYGYTF
TGTGCCAGCAGCCAAGCGGGACAGGGTTATGGCTACACCTTC
>TRBJ2-7|15|TRBV7-2|NA|few
CASSSPSRASYEQYF
TGTGCCAGCAGCTCGCCGTCCAGGGCTTCCTACGAGCAGTACTTC
>TRBJ1-1|14|TRBV11-2|NA|NA
CASSLSRANTEAFF
TGTGCCAGCAGCTTAAGTCGCGCGAACACTGAAGCTTTCTTT
>TRBJ1-5|11|TRBV23-1|NA|many
CASSPHQPQHF
TGCGCCAGCAGTCCACATCAGCCCCAGCATTTT
>TRBJ2-5|16|TRBV12-5|NA|many
CASGLVLGGDRETQYF
TGTGCTAGTGGTTTGGTACTGGGGGGCGATCGGGAGACCCAGTACTTC
>TRBJ2-5|15|TRBV6-1|NA|NA
CASRPRYGGGETQYF
TGTGCCAGCAGACCCCGTTATGGGGGCGGGGAGACCCAGTACTTC
>TRBJ2-4|15|TRBV5-6|NA|NA
CASSKGPLAKNIQYF
TGTGCCAGCAGCAAAGGGCCGCTAGCCAAAAACATTCAGTACTTC
>TRBJ1-3|15|TRBV11-2|TRBD1|few
CASSRERGPGNTIYF
TGTGCCAGCAGTAGGGAAAGGGGGCCTGGAAACACCATATATTTT
>TRBJ2-5|15|TRBV5-1|TRBD1|few
CASSPKTGYQETQYF
TGCGCCAGCAGCCCTAAGACAGGGTACCAAGAGACCCAGTACTTC
>TRBJ2-4|16|TRBV18|NA|few
CASSPKDGGTKNIQYF
TGTGCCAGCTCACCAAAGGACGGCGGGACCAAAAACATTCAGTACTTC
>TRBJ1-5|13|TRBV30|TRBD1|NA
CAWRGQQGLAQHF
TGTGCCTGGAGGGGACAGCAAGGTCTGGCCCAGCATTTT
>TRBJ1-1|14|TRBV7-2|TRBD1|few
CASSYPTGDGGAFF
TGTGCCAGCAGCTACCCGACAGGGGACGGCGGAGCTTTCTTT
>TRBJ2-5|13|TRBV11-1|NA|few
CASSQRRGETQYF
TGTGCCAGCAGCCAAAGGAGGGGGGAGACCCAGTACTTC